The entry that follows covers one TCR beta chain sequence. Its antigen is unidentified. The V end lost 1 base, the J end lost 4 bases, and 13 bases lay between the germline ends. Germline lookup yields CDR1 SNHLY and CDR2 FYNNEI. This CDR3 has 15 amino acids. With random hexamers, reverse transcription was performed on roughly 0.5 to 1 ug of RNA. TCRdb called the immunoSEQ multiplex PCR reads again in MiXCR, with one record for every CDR3 protein. The table lists around 200,000 distinct CDR3 sequences, 95% of them singletons. The data are from a study of CD8 T cells in Susac syndrome. Overall study context: Blood was drawn from Susac syndrome patients while they were therapy-naive, on corticosteroids, or on intravenous immunoglobulin alone.

Study conclusions and caveats: None of the CD4+ T cell repertoires in Susac syndrome showed clonal expansion.

V and J are TRBV2 and TRBJ2-5; perhaps D is TRBD1 or TRBD2 (5 bases each). Sequenced: CD4+ T cells from PBMCs. The source of this sequence is a human donor with Susac syndrome. This CDR3 reads CASSEGGVRGETQYF. The CDR3, as DNA: TGTGCCAGCAGTGAAGGAGGGGTCCGGGGAGAGACCCAGTACTTC.